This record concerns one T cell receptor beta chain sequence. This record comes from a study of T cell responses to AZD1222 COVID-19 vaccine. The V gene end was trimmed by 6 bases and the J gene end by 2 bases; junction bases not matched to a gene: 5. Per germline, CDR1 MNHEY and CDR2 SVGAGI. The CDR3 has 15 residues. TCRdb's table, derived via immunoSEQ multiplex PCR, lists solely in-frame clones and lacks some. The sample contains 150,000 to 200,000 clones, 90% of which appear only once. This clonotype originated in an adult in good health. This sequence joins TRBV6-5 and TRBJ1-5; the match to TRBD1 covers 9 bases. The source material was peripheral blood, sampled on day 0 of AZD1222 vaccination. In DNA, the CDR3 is TGTGCCAGCAGGAGGACAGGGGTGGGCAATCAGCCCCAGCATTTT. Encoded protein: CASRRTGVGNQPQHF.